A single TCR beta chain is shown here with its context. Random-hexamer reverse transcription was applied to roughly 0.45 to 1 ug RNA. immunoSEQ multiplex PCR amplified TCR beta CDR3 across 54 Vbeta, 13 Jbeta. MiXCR was run by TCRdb on the immunoSEQ multiplex PCR reads, yielding one entry per CDR3 protein. The data show a few hundred thousand distinct CDR3 sequences, about 95% seen once. This record belongs to a study of CD8 T cells in Susac syndrome. With V trimmed by 6 bases and J by 4 bases, 5 bases remained unmatched. Germline assignment: CDR1 MNHEY and CDR2 SMNVEV (reference sequence). CDR3 size: 15 residues.

The source is a human donor with Susac syndrome. This chain links TRBV27 with TRBJ2-1, with TRBD1 identical over 11 bases. The sample taken for sequencing was CD4+ T cells from PBMCs. In DNA form, the CDR3 reads TGTGCCAGCAGCATGGACAGGGGGCAGTACAATGAGCAGTTCTTC. It translates to CASSMDRGQYNEQFF.